This section outlines one TCR beta chain sequence together with its context. Its antigen remains unidentified. TCRdb processed the 5' RACE reads again and assigns one entry to each CDR3 protein, with no DNA. The sample's table shows 350,000 to 500,000 distinct CDR3 sequences. This entry is derived from a study of T cells expressing NK-cell markers. In the study overall: Sequencing of TCR beta repertoires drew on sorted CD3+CD56+NKG2C+, CD3+CD56+NKG2C- and CD3+CD56-NKG2C+ T cells. Most of the eight sequenced donors tested HCMV-seropositive; one tested seronegative. Whole-study results and caveats: Dominance of the CD3+CD56-NKG2C+ fraction by these clonotypes also held in a handful of donors. Each of roughly 6 donors carried dominant NKG2C+ clonotypes accounting for roughly 1.0-7.0% of CD8+ T cells.

The CDR3 runs to 15 residues. The germline V gene encodes CDR1 SGHTA and CDR2 FQGNSA. This TCR was sampled from a woman aged 18 to 75 in good health. This chain uses TRBV7-2 with TRBJ2-5; TCRdb's D gene call, TRBD1, goes unchecked for lack of DNA. The sequencing sample was made of blood T cells: a sorted CD56 or NKG2C T cell subset, CD4+ or CD8+ T cells, or bulk PBMC T cells (not recorded which). The CDR3 spells CASSLGGRYQETQYF.